This note documents a single T cell receptor beta chain sequence. This receptor's antigen is unknown. The record has no base qualities; no much larger clone is one base away. The CDR3 covers 15 residues, taking in both the cysteine and the phenylalanine. Only the CDR3 portion is preserved as DNA: 45 bases, with reading frame beginning at the first base. The germline V gene (reference sequence) gives CDR1 as LNHDA and CDR2 as SQIVND. Trimmed from V: 4 bases; trimmed from J: 4 bases; junction bases lacking a gene match: 4. This specimen comes from a study of blood T cell repertoires in COVID-19 (dated by TCRdb to 2018 to 2021). In the study overall: Collaborator samples came from the United States, Italy and Spain and covered acute and convalescent phases of COVID-19. The material from the prospective study consisted of cDNA or gDNA derived from T cells, B-cell-depleted T cells, or PBMCs. A freely available public database, intended as a resource for researchers studying the immune response to SARS-CoV-2, is where the repertoires were released. A de-identified subject ID, COVID-19 status, age in years and sex were almost always included in the sample metadata. Subjects who had been exposed to COVID-19, were actively infected with it, or had recovered from it provided the deeply sampled blood TCRbeta repertoires that made up the dataset. Where HLA class I and class II types were available, the types were taken from metadata supplied by the sample provider, not from assay-based typing. Samples came from the ongoing ImmuneRACE study (first 160 participants) plus 1,254 subjects from 6 global collaborators.

The investigation overall reported the following: How much clinical and demographic metadata was included differed by source and by participant, and the metadata was provided uncurated.

TCRbeta CDR3 regions were amplified from genomic DNA by means of the immunoSEQ Assay, a bias-controlled multiplex PCR. As for the original processing: The number of nucleated cells in each sample was estimated by amplification of reference gene primers within the assay. Sequence reads were collapsed and filtered to measure the absolute abundance of every unique TCRbeta CDR3 rearrangement. For each sample, productive Simpson clonality was calculated as the square root of Simpson's diversity index over productive rearrangements. TCRdb's version of the immuneACCESS table is confined to in-frame rearrangements and falls short of the full clone set. An unresolved V gene accounts for under half of the shortfall where checked; the remainder is of unknown origin. V and J calls and clone size come straight from that table; D and trimming were deduced from the DNA. For this sample the table gives 100,000 to 150,000 clones, of which nearly 90% were detected only once. The top ten clones comprise 3.5% to 4% of the sample.

One collaborating source in Seattle enrolled patients while the patients were actively infected and followed the patients over time throughout the course of disease. The collaborating institutions used their own protocols to collect whole blood in K2EDTA tubes. Collaborator samples were shipped for TCRbeta analysis as frozen whole blood, isolated PBMCs, or DNA extracted from either sample type. The rearrangement joined TRBV19 to TRBJ1-5, with 10 central nucleotides matching TRBD1. This clonotype was sampled from a woman aged 55 to 70 with COVID-19, enrolled during active disease. Sequenced sample: peripheral blood. CDR3 region: CASSTGQGRNQPQHF. At the DNA level, the sequence is TGTGCCAGTAGTACGGGACAGGGGAGGAATCAGCCCCAGCATTTT. Supplemented by the reference TRBV19 and TRBJ1-5 proteins around the CDR3, the complete variable domain is DGGITQSPKYLFRKEGQNVTLSCEQNLNHDAMYWYRQDPGQGLRLIYYSQIVNDFQKGDIAEGYSVSREKKESFPLTVTSAQKNPTAFYLCASSTGQGRNQPQHFGDGTRLSIL.